This TCR beta chain derives from a study of blood T cell repertoires in COVID-19. Study-level background: Italy, Spain and the United States were the sources of the convalescent and acute COVID-19 samples. Sources were T cells, B-cell-depleted T cells, or PBMCs; the material itself was cDNA or gDNA.

This CDR3 is built from 16 residues. V shed 0 bases and J 0 bases; nucleotides not matched to a gene: 3. The V gene's germline CDR1 is SGHRS and CDR2 YFSETQ. In the original processing: Using reference gene primer amplification, nucleated cell counts were estimated. The method was immunoSEQ multiplex PCR; TCRdb's version includes in-frame clones alone and lacks a portion of them. Clonal size and the V and J genes are those of that table, whereas D and trimming came from the DNA. The sample comprises about 100,000 clones, approximately 92% of which are singletons, and approximately 5.1% rests with the top ten.

V and J are TRBV5-1 and TRBJ1-1; the match to TRBD1 covers 9 bases. The receptor was isolated from a man in his 70s with acute or convalescent COVID-19. The sequenced material came from peripheral blood. CDR3 coding DNA: TGCGCCAGCAGCTTGGCCCGGACAGGGGTGAACACTGAAGCTTTCTTT. This translates into CASSLARTGVNTEAFF.